The 16 T cell receptor beta chains in this list originate from one sample, sequenced in a study of cytomegalovirus exposure and HLA in healthy donors (dated by TCRdb to 2016 to 2017). The library relied on the immunoSEQ multiplex PCR assay. For the multiplex PCR, a mixture combining 60 forward primers for TCR Vbeta segments and 13 reverse primers for TCR Jbeta segments was used. Not all clones reach the TCRdb copy of this immuneACCESS table, which keeps in-frame sequences only. Checked studies attribute under half of the gap to unresolved V genes and leave the rest unexplained. For this sample there are about 140,000 clones; 65% to 85% appear just once. The leading ten clones occupy approximately 1% of the sample. Sequences were obtained from PBMCs. All receptors come from a man aged 18 to 29 in good health and CMV-seronegative.

As regards this clone: A read error may produce the germline difference seen at one junction end. The V gene is TRBV4-1, the J gene TRBJ1-4; TRBD1 is a possible D gene (5 bases). This CDR3 spans 16 amino acids. Per germline, CDR1 MGHRA and CDR2 YSYEKL. The CDR3 DNA is TGTGCCAGCACCCGAAGCGTGCAGGGTCTAAATGAAAAACTGTTTTTT. Translating it yields CASTRSVQGLNEKLFF.

In DNA, the CDR3 is TGTGCCAGCAGCCCGCACAGGGGATCTATCGGGGAGCTGTTTTTT. Amino acid sequence: CASSPHRGSIGELFF. The chain carries TRBV9 and TRBJ2-2; the match to TRBD1 covers 7 bases. V was clipped by 4 bases and J by 7 bases; unmatched bases: 10. The CDR3 extends over 15 amino acids. Germline lookup yields CDR1 SGDLS and CDR2 YYNGEE.

With regard to this clone: At one end the junction does not follow the germline gene, possibly because of a read error. The chain carries TRBV7-9 and TRBJ1-2; TRBD1 aligns across 7 bases. The CDR3 spans 12 residues. Germline CDR1 reads SEHNR; CDR2 reads FQNEAQ (reference sequence). Here the CDR3 DNA reads TGTTCCAGCAGCTTAGACAGGGTGAGCTACACCTTC. Translation gives CSSSLDRVSYTF.

This chain connects TRBV5-1 to TRBJ2-7; 10 bases map to TRBD2. Losses at the gene ends were 1 base for V and 4 bases for J; bases not matched to a gene: 2. The CDR3 is 14 amino acids. Germline V gene data show CDR1 as SGHRS and CDR2 as YFSETQ. The CDR3 sequence is CASSLSGGDYEQYF. CDR3 bases: TGCGCCAGCAGCTTGAGCGGGGGGGATTACGAGCAGTACTTC.

The chain employs TRBV10-3 and TRBJ1-2, with 9 nucleotides matching TRBD1. V was clipped by 2 bases and J by 0 bases; unmatched bases: 7. The CDR3 runs to 17 residues. Germline CDR1 is ENHRY and CDR2 is SYGVKD. The CDR3 sequence: CAISEGTGRATNYGYTF. CDR3 bases: TGTGCCATCAGTGAGGGGACAGGGAGGGCCACTAACTATGGCTACACCTTC.

This rearrangement joins TRBV27 to TRBJ2-7, with 12 nucleotides matching TRBD2. The CDR3 has 13 amino acids. V was clipped by 4 bases and J by 6 bases; unmatched bases: 1. The V gene's germline CDR1 is MNHEY and CDR2 SMNVEV (reference sequence). CDR3 nucleotides: TGTGCCAGCAGTTCGGGACTAGCGGGCGAGCAGTACTTC. The encoded protein is CASSSGLAGEQYF.

The genes are TRBV6-5 and TRBJ2-5; weak D call: TRBD2 (6 bases). Germline lookup yields CDR1 MNHEY and CDR2 SVGAGI. V lost 0 bases and J lost 5, with 13 bases in between. CDR3 size: 15 residues. CDR3 protein: CASSYSMGGRETQYF. As DNA, the CDR3 is TGTGCCAGCAGTTACTCGATGGGAGGTAGGGAGACCCAGTACTTC.

V is TRBV7-9 and J is TRBJ1-3; 12 nucleotides align to TRBD1. The CDR3 is 16 residues long. In germline, CDR1 is SEHNR, CDR2 FQNEAQ (reference sequence). The V segment lost 5 bases and the J segment 2 bases; nucleotides outside the gene matches: 4. CDR3 DNA sequence: TGTGCCAGCAGCACCCGGGACAGGGGGCCTGGAAACACCATATATTTT. This codes for CASSTRDRGPGNTIYF.

The CDR3 spells CASSASPGSQPQHF. The CDR3 coding sequence is TGTGCCAGCAGCGCCAGTCCCGGGAGCCAGCCCCAGCATTTT. V is TRBV9 and J is TRBJ1-5; no clear D gene. The CDR3 covers 14 residues. V was cut by 3 bases and J by 7 bases, with 14 bases left in between. Germline V gene lookup returns CDR1 SGDLS and CDR2 YYNGEE. Together with reference TRBV9 and TRBJ1-5, the CDR3 gives the full variable domain: DSGVTQTPKHLITATGQRVTLRCSPRSGDLSVYWYQQSLDQGLQFLIQYYNGEERAKGNILERFSAQQFPDLHSELNLSSLELGDSALYFCASSASPGSQPQHFGDGTRLSIL.

This clone was seen a few times. V is TRBV10-3 and J is TRBJ1-1; 7 positions agree with TRBD1. Germline V gene lookup returns CDR1 ENHRY and CDR2 SYGVKD. V shed 9 bases and J 4 bases; nucleotides not matched to a gene: 8. CDR3 size: 13 residues. DNA of the CDR3: TGTGCCATTCTAAGGACAGGTGGCACTGAAGCTTTCTTT. Amino acid sequence: CAILRTGGTEAFF.

As for this clone: A junction end diverges from the germline sequence, so it may reflect a read error. The chain recombines TRBV7-9 with TRBJ2-5, with D perhaps TRBD2 (5 bases). CDR1 is SEHNR, CDR2 FQNEAQ, per germline (reference sequence). The CDR3 runs 15 residues. For the CDR3, the DNA is TGTTCCAGCAGCTTAGTCCGGCGGGCGTTGGAGACCCAGTACTTC. Translation gives CSSSLVRRALETQYF. The variable domain in full, completed from reference TRBV7-9 and TRBJ2-5, reads DTGVSQNPRHKITKRGQNVTFRCDPISEHNRLYWYRQTLGQGPEFLTYFQNEAQLEKSRLLSDRFSAERPKGSFSTLEIQRTEQGDSAMYLCSSSLVRRALETQYFGPGTRLLVL.

V is TRBV19 and J is TRBJ2-1; 9 positions match TRBD1. The CDR3 runs 16 residues. Germline V lookup: CDR1 LNHDA, CDR2 SQIVND (reference sequence). V trimming: 5 bases; J trimming: 7 bases; junction bases outside the gene matches: 12. For the CDR3, the DNA is TGTGCCAGTAGTTCGACCGGGACAGGGCTTCTAAATGAGCAGTTCTTC. Protein product: CASSSTGTGLLNEQFF.

This clone showed up just once. The gene calls are TRBV9 and TRBJ2-6, with D maybe TRBD1 (5 bases). From germline, CDR1 is SGDLS and CDR2 YYNGEE. Trimming cost V 3 bases and J 0 bases, with 10 bases left between them. The CDR3 loop spans 16 amino acids. The CDR3 loop is CASSATVHSGANVLTF. The CDR3 DNA follows: TGTGCCAGCAGCGCGACAGTGCACTCTGGGGCCAACGTCCTGACTTTC.

The V gene is TRBV9, the J gene TRBJ2-1, with D perhaps TRBD1 (8 bases). Germline assignment: CDR1 SGDLS and CDR2 YYNGEE. The V gene lost 3 bases and the J gene lost 0 bases, with 13 bases spanning the gap. The CDR3 contains 16 residues. CDR3 protein: CASSATGGASYNEQFF. The CDR3 DNA follows: TGTGCCAGCAGCGCTACAGGGGGGGCCTCCTACAATGAGCAGTTCTTC.

The V gene is TRBV19, the J gene TRBJ2-5; TRBD1 agrees at 12 bases. V was pared by 8 bases and J by 5 bases, with 9 bases of the junction left unmatched. The CDR3 spans 15 residues. The V gene's germline CDR1 is LNHDA and CDR2 SQIVND (reference sequence). Written as DNA, the CDR3 is TGTGCCAGTGCTTACGGGACAGGGGGCCTGGAGACCCAGTACTTC. This sequence encodes CASAYGTGGLETQYF. Full variable domain (rest looked up from reference TRBV19 and TRBJ2-5): DGGITQSPKYLFRKEGQNVTLSCEQNLNHDAMYWYRQDPGQGLRLIYYSQIVNDFQKGDIAEGYSVSREKKESFPLTVTSAQKNPTAFYLCASAYGTGGLETQYFGPGTRLLVL.

The V gene is TRBV6-1, the J gene TRBJ1-2, with 9 bases lining up with TRBD1. Germline CDR1 and CDR2: MNHNS and SASEGT. This CDR3 comprises 14 residues. The CDR3 nucleotides read TGTACCACCACCATTAAGACAGGGGGAAGCGGCTACACCTTC. It codes for CTTTIKTGGSGYTF.